This T cell receptor (beta chain) appears in the sequencing data of a study of blood T cell repertoires in COVID-19 (TCRdb year 2020). In the study overall: Collaborator samples came from the United States, Italy and Spain and covered acute and convalescent phases of COVID-19. The material from the prospective study consisted of cDNA or gDNA derived from T cells, B-cell-depleted T cells, or PBMCs. Deeply sampled blood TCRbeta repertoires from subjects exposed to, actively infected with, or recovered from COVID-19 were included in the dataset. The repertoires were released in a freely available public database meant as a resource for research on the immune response to SARS-CoV-2. The samples were drawn from the first 160 participants of the ongoing ImmuneRACE study and from about 1,200 subjects provided by 6 global collaborators. The sample metadata nearly always contained a de-identified subject ID, COVID-19 status, age in years and sex. Where HLA class I and class II types were available, the types were taken from metadata supplied by the sample provider, not from assay-based typing. What the work shows at the level of the full study, not this receptor alone: The quantity of clinical and demographic metadata differed by source and by participant and was supplied without curation.

In Seattle, one collaborating source enrolled patients while the infection was active and tracked those patients longitudinally over the course of disease. Collaborating institutions collected whole blood in K2EDTA tubes following their own protocols. For TCRbeta analysis, collaborators shipped samples in one of three forms: frozen whole blood, isolated PBMCs, or DNA extracted from either of those sample types. The CDR3 starts with the cysteine, ends with the phenylalanine, and has 15 residues. Only the CDR3 portion is preserved as DNA: 45 bases, with reading frame beginning at the first base. CDR1 and CDR2 were assigned from the germline V gene (reference sequence) as SEHNR and FQNEAQ. Clipping removes 5 bases from V and 8 bases from J, with 11 as the unmatched junction base count. TCRbeta CDR3 regions were amplified from genomic DNA by means of the immunoSEQ Assay, a bias-controlled multiplex PCR. In the source study's methods: Nucleated cell counts per sample were estimated from amplification of reference gene primers within the assay. Sequence reads were collapsed and filtered to measure the absolute abundance of every unique TCRbeta CDR3 rearrangement. For each sample, productive Simpson clonality was calculated as the square root of Simpson's diversity index across productive rearrangements. The table was pulled from immuneACCESS by TCRdb, which kept in-frame rearrangements only. Such tables lose some clones; where checked, under half of the loss comes from unresolved V genes, and the rest has no known cause. The V and J calls and the clone size are those of that table, but D and trimming were determined from the DNA. The sample yields around 320,000 clones; about nine tenths were counted once. The ten largest clones represent 8.5% to 14% of the sample.

On this clone itself: Its antigen is unknown. No much larger clone is present one base from it, and per-base qualities are unavailable.

The specimen sequenced was peripheral blood. The sequence was collected from a woman between 25 and 40 years old with COVID-19, enrolled during active disease. The chain is assembled from TRBV7-9 and TRBJ1-2; the junction holds 10 bases that match TRBD1. The CDR3 protein sequence reads: CASSDPGDRGKGYTF. The sequenced DNA is TGTGCCAGCAGCGACCCTGGGGACAGGGGAAAAGGCTACACCTTC.